These T cell receptor beta chains were read from a single sample in a study of blood T cell repertoires in COVID-19. Clones were sequenced by immunoSEQ multiplex PCR, and TCRdb holds only the in-frame ones, with some missing. The sample holds 300,000 or so clones; approximately 90% are singletons and the top ten take 1.1%. Specimen: PBMCs or T cells enriched from blood (not recorded which). These receptors all stem from a woman in her 30s who had recovered from COVID-19. Both conserved end residues are part of each CDR3. D genes are given only for firm matches. Some rows have no size entry. The others give once, few or many, or a class for an expanded clone.

>-|TRBV9|TRBJ2-5|TRBD2
TGTGCCAGCAGCGTAGACCTAGCGGGCGAGACCCAGTACTTC
CASSVDLAGETQYF
>-|TRBV29-1|TRBJ2-6|-
TGCAGCGCAGGCAGGGGAACTGGGGCCAACGTCCTGACTTTC
CSAGRGTGANVLTF
>once|TRBV5-1|TRBJ1-2|TRBD1
TGCGCCAGCAGCCCGCGCGTTGGGCAGGGACAGGGGGCCCTTGAATATGGCTACACCTTC
CASSPRVGQGQGALEYGYTF
>-|TRBV18|TRBJ2-5|-
TGTGCCAGCTCACCACCGAGCAGGGTTGAGACCCAGTACTTC
CASSPPSRVETQYF
>few|TRBV9|TRBJ1-1|TRBD1
TGTGCCAGCAGCATACCGGGACAGGGCACTGAAGCTTTCTTT
CASSIPGQGTEAFF
>-|TRBV30|TRBJ1-1|TRBD1
TGTGCCTGGAGTGTAGGTACAGGGGGAACTGAAGCTTTCTTT
CAWSVGTGGTEAFF
>-|TRBV7-9|TRBJ1-4|-
TGTGCCAGCAGCCCAAACACAGCAACTAATGAAAAACTGTTTTTT
CASSPNTATNEKLFF
>once|TRBV19|TRBJ2-2|TRBD2
TGTGCCAGTCTAGCGGCCTCCCTGAACACCGGGGAGCTGTTTTTT
CASLAASLNTGELFF
>-|TRBV12-3/TRBV12-4|TRBJ2-7|-
TGTGCCAGCAGTTTCCCGCAGACCTACGAGCAGTACTTC
CASSFPQTYEQYF
>-|TRBV14|TRBJ2-1|-
TGTGCCAGCAGCCAATCGGGACTCCGGGAGCAGTTCTTC
CASSQSGLREQFF
>-|TRBV5-1|TRBJ1-6|TRBD1
TGCGCCAGCAGCATGACAGGGAGCTCCTATAATTCACCCCTCCACTTT
CASSMTGSSYNSPLHF
>-|TRBV5-6|TRBJ1-3|TRBD1
TGTGCCTACGGACAGGCAGGAGGTCACTCTGGAAACACCATATATTTT
CAYGQAGGHSGNTIYF
>-|TRBV3-1/TRBV3-2|TRBJ2-5|-
TGTGCCAGCAGCCGAAACCAGGGGGAGACCCAGTACTTC
CASSRNQGETQYF
>-|TRBV24-1|TRBJ2-4|-
TGTGCCACCAGTGACTCTGGCCCCAGGGCCAAAAACATTCAGTACTTC
CATSDSGPRAKNIQYF
>-|TRBV7-9|TRBJ2-7|TRBD2
TGTGCCAGCAGCTACCCGACTAGCGGGAGTGCGTACGAGCAGTACTTC
CASSYPTSGSAYEQYF
>-|TRBV10-2|TRBJ2-7|TRBD2
TGCGCCAGCAGGGTAACTAGCGGGGGATCCTACGAGCAGTACTTC
CASRVTSGGSYEQYF
>-|TRBV9|TRBJ1-1|-
TGTGCCAGCAGCGTTGAGATGAACACTGAAGCTTTCTTT
CASSVEMNTEAFF
>-|TRBV11-1|TRBJ1-1|-
TGTGCCAGCAGCTTAGTCATAGACACTGAAGCTTTCTTT
CASSLVIDTEAFF
>-|TRBV10-3|TRBJ2-7|TRBD2
TGTGCCATCAGTGAGTCGAGAGGACTAGCGGGGTCCTACGAGCAGTACTTC
CAISESRGLAGSYEQYF
>once|TRBV7-3|TRBJ2-7|TRBD1
TGTGCCAGCAGCCCCGGACAGGGGGTCGGCGAGCAGTACTTC
CASSPGQGVGEQYF
>-|TRBV18|TRBJ2-3|TRBD2
TGTGCCAGCTCACTTGGACTAGCGGGGTCAGATACGCAGTATTTT
CASSLGLAGSDTQYF
>-|TRBV7-3|TRBJ2-1|TRBD2
TGTGCCAGCAGCTTAACAGGGGTAGCGGGTTTGGATGAGCAGTTCTTC
CASSLTGVAGLDEQFF
>-|TRBV6-2/TRBV6-3|TRBJ2-3|-
TGTGCCAGCAGTCCCCTATTGAGGGAGGGCACAGATACGCAGTATTTT
CASSPLLREGTDTQYF
>-|TRBV9|TRBJ2-7|TRBD2
TGTGCCAGCAGCGTAGCTAGCGGGAGTAGATACGAGCAGTACTTC
CASSVASGSRYEQYF
>-|TRBV12-5|TRBJ2-3|TRBD1
TGTGCTAGTGGAAAGGGCCAGGGGGCTTCAGATACGCAGTATTTT
CASGKGQGASDTQYF
>-|TRBV10-1|TRBJ2-7|TRBD2
TGCGCCAGCATTCATGGACTAGCGGATTCCCCGTACGAGCAGTACTTC
CASIHGLADSPYEQYF
>-|TRBV27|TRBJ2-1|TRBD2
TGTGCCAGCAGTTCCGTAGCGGGGGCAGATAATGAGCAGTTCTTC
CASSSVAGADNEQFF
>-|TRBV25-1|TRBJ2-7|-
TGTGCCAGCAGTGTCTTAACAAGCTCCTACGAGCAGTACTTC
CASSVLTSSYEQYF
>-|TRBV13|TRBJ2-7|-
TGTGCCAGCAGCTTGACGGGTAGAGAGCAGTACTTC
CASSLTGREQYF
>-|TRBV4-1|TRBJ2-1|TRBD1
TGCGCCAGCAGCGGGACAGGGGCCTCCTACAATGAGCAGTTCTTC
CASSGTGASYNEQFF
>-|TRBV12-3/TRBV12-4|TRBJ2-7|-
TGTGCCAGCAGTAAAACGGGGAGTGAGCAGTACTTC
CASSKTGSEQYF
>-|TRBV30|TRBJ2-7|TRBD1
TGTGCCTGTTCCGGGACAGGCGCCTACGAGCAGTACTTC
CACSGTGAYEQYF
>-|TRBV19|TRBJ1-5|TRBD1
TGTGCCAGTACCCTGACAGGGTCCCATCAGCCCCAGCATTTT
CASTLTGSHQPQHF
>-|TRBV7-9|TRBJ1-2|TRBD1
TGTGCCAGCACCGAATGGAGGGGGCGCGAGGTCTATGGCTACACCTTC
CASTEWRGREVYGYTF
>-|TRBV6-1|TRBJ2-1|-
TGTGCCAGCAGTGAAAAAGTTGCGAGCGGAACGTACAATGAGCAGTTCTTC
CASSEKVASGTYNEQFF
>-|TRBV5-1|TRBJ1-3|TRBD1
TGCGCCAGCAGCGAGAACCGTGGGACAGCTGGAAACACCATATATTTT
CASSENRGTAGNTIYF
>-|TRBV6-6|TRBJ1-2|-
TGTGCCAGCAGTTACCCCACAGGCGGCTACACCTTC
CASSYPTGGYTF
>once|TRBV6-2/TRBV6-3|TRBJ2-1|TRBD2
TGTGCCAGCAGTCTCAGGACTAGCGGGATATACAATGAGCAGTTCTTC
CASSLRTSGIYNEQFF
>-|TRBV12-3/TRBV12-4|TRBJ2-1|TRBD2
TGTGCCAGCAAGATGGGAGGGGTTCCTGAGCAGTTCTTC
CASKMGGVPEQFF
>-|TRBV27|TRBJ2-7|-
TGTGCCAGCAGTTTTACTACCTCCTACGAGCAGTACTTC
CASSFTTSYEQYF
>-|TRBV6-2/TRBV6-3|TRBJ1-5|-
TGTGCCAGCAGTTACGCCCCGGGAGAATCCCACTCAACCCATCAGCCCCAGCATTTT
CASSYAPGESHSTHQPQHF
>once|TRBV9|TRBJ2-2|-
TGTGCCAGCAGCGGGACAGTACACACCGGGGAGCTGTTTTTT
CASSGTVHTGELFF
>once|TRBV7-3|TRBJ2-1|-
TGTGCCAGCAGCCCATTGACAGGGAGGAATGAGCAGTTCTTC
CASSPLTGRNEQFF
>many|TRBV2|TRBJ1-1|-
TGTGCCAGCAGACTAGGGTATCCCCAACCCGGACGTCCGAACACTGAAGCTTTCTTT
CASRLGYPQPGRPNTEAFF
>-|TRBV19|TRBJ2-1|TRBD2
TGTGCCAGTAGTCTCCGGACTAGCGGGAGGGGTGAGCAGTTCTTC
CASSLRTSGRGEQFF
>-|TRBV29-1|TRBJ2-7|-
TGCAGCGTTGAAGATATACAAGGGGCCCAGAACGAGCAGTACTTC
CSVEDIQGAQNEQYF
>once|TRBV27|TRBJ2-3|TRBD2
TGTGCCAGCAGTTTCCGGACTAGCGGGCCCAACACAGATACGCAGTATTTT
CASSFRTSGPNTDTQYF
>-|TRBV3-1/TRBV3-2|TRBJ2-1|TRBD2
TGTGCCAGCAGCCAAGAACTTCCGGGAGGGCCCAGCTCCTACAATGAGCAGTTCTTC
CASSQELPGGPSSYNEQFF
>-|TRBV6-2/TRBV6-3|TRBJ1-5|-
TGTGCCAGCAGTTTCGGGGAACGCAATCAGCCCCAGCATTTT
CASSFGERNQPQHF
>-|TRBV27|TRBJ2-7|-
TGTGCCAGCAGTTTGGACAGTTACGAGCAGTACTTC
CASSLDSYEQYF
>-|TRBV6-1|TRBJ2-7|TRBD1
TGTGCCAGCAGTGAACCGGGACAGGGGCCTTACGAGCAGTACTTC
CASSEPGQGPYEQYF
>-|TRBV7-3|TRBJ1-2|TRBD1
TGTGCCAGCAGCCCGGGACAGGGGGGCTATGGCTACACCTTC
CASSPGQGGYGYTF
>-|TRBV2|TRBJ1-4|TRBD1
TGTGCCAGCAGACCCGGGACAGCTAATGAAAAACTGTTTTTT
CASRPGTANEKLFF
>-|TRBV28|TRBJ2-5|-
TGTGCCAGCAGTTTAGCTACCCAAGAGACCCAGTACTTC
CASSLATQETQYF